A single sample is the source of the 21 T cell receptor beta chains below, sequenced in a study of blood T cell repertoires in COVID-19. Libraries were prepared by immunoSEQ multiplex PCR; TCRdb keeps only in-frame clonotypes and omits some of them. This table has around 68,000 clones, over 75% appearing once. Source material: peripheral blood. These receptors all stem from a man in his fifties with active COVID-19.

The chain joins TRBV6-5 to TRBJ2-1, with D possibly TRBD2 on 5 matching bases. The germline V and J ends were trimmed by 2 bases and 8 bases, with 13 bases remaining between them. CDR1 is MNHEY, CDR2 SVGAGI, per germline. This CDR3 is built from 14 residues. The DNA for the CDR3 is TGTGCCAGCAGTTACGGTGGGAGTCGCGATGAGCAGTTCTTC. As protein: CASSYGGSRDEQFF.

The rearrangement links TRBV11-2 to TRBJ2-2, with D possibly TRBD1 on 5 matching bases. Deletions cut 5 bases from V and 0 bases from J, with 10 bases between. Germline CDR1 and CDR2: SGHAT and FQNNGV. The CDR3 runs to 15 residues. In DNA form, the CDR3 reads TGTGCCAGCAGCACCAGGGAATCGAACACCGGGGAGCTGTTTTTT. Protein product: CASSTRESNTGELFF.

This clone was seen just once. Written as DNA, the CDR3 is TGCGCCAGCACGGCCGGACAGCAAAATTCACCCCTCCACTTT. Protein sequence: CASTAGQQNSPLHF. The rearrangement links TRBV5-1 to TRBJ1-6; D may be TRBD1 (6 bases). There are 14 residues in the CDR3. Germline V gives CDR1 SGHRS, CDR2 YFSETQ. The ends were cut back, 6 bases at V and 7 bases at J, with 14 bases in the middle.

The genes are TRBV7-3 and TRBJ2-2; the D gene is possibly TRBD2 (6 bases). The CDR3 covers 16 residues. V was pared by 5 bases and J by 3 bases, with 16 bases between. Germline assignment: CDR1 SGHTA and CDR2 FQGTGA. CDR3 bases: TGTGCCAGCAGCCCCCTTGGGCGGGGATACACCGGGGAGCTGTTTTTT. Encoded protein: CASSPLGRGYTGELFF.

CDR3 nucleotides: TGTGCCAGCAGTGACCCCGTGGACGGACACCTATTCGCTAATTCACCCCTCCACTTT. Translating it yields CASSDPVDGHLFANSPLHF. The gene calls are TRBV6-4 and TRBJ1-6; TRBD1 is a possible D gene (5 bases). The CDR3 covers 19 residues. Trimming cost V 2 bases and J 6 bases, with 23 bases left between them. Germline loops: CDR1 MRHNA, CDR2 SNTAGT.

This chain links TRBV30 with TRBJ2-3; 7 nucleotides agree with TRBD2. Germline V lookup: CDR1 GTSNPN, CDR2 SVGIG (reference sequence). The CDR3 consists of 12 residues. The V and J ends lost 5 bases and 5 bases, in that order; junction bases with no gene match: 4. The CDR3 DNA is TGTGCCTGGGGTAAGCGGGGAGATACGCAGTATTTT. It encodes CAWGKRGDTQYF.

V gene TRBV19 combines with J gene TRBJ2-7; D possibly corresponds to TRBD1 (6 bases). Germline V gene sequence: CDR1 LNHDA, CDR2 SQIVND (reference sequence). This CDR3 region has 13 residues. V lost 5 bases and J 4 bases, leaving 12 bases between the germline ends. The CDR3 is CASSSQRGYEQYF. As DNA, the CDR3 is TGTGCCAGTAGTTCACAAAGGGGGTACGAGCAGTACTTC.

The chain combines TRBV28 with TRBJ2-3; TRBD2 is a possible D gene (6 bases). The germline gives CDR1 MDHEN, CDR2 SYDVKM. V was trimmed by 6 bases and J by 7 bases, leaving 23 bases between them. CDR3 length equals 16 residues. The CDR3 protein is CASSPFTGSRWNTQYF. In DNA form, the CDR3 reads TGTGCCAGCAGCCCTTTTACCGGGAGCCGCTGGAATACGCAGTATTTT.

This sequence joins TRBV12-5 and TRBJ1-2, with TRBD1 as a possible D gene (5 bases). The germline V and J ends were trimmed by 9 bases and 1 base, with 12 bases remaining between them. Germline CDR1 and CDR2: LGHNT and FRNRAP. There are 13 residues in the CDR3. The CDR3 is CARGRDGNYGYTF. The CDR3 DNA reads TGTGCTAGGGGGAGGGACGGTAACTATGGCTACACCTTC.

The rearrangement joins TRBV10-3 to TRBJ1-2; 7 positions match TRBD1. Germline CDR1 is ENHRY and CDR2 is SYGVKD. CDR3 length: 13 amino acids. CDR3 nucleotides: TGTGCTACAAGGGGGGACAGCTCCTATGGCTACACCTTC. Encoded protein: CATRGDSSYGYTF.

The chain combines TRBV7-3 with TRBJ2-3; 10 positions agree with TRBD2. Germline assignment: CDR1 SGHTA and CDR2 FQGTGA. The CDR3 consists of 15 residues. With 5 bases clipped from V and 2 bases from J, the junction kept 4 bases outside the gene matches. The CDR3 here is CASSQRGGPTDTQYF. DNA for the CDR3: TGTGCCAGCAGCCAGCGGGGGGGCCCCACAGATACGCAGTATTTT.

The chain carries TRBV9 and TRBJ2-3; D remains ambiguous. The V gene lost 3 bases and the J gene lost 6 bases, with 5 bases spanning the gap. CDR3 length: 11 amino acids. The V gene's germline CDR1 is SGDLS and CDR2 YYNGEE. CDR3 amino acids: CASSAGDTQYF. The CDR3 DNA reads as TGTGCCAGCAGCGCCGGGGATACGCAGTATTTT.

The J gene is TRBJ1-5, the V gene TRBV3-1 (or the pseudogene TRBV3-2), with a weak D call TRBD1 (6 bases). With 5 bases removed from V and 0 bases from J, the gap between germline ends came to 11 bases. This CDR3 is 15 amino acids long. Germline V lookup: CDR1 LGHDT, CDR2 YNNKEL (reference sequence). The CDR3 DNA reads TGTGCCAGCAGCGGACAGATTCATAGCAATCAGCCCCAGCATTTT. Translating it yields CASSGQIHSNQPQHF.

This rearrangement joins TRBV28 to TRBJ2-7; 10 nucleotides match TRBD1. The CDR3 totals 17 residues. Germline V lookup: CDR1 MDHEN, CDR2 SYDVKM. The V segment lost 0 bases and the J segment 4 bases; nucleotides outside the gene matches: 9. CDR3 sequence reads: CASSLWGRGTGVYEQYF. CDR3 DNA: TGTGCCAGCAGTTTATGGGGGAGGGGGACAGGGGTTTACGAGCAGTACTTC.

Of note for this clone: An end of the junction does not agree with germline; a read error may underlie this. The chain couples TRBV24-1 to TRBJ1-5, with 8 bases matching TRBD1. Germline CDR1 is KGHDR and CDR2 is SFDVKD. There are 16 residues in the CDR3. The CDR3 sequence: CTTSDNRGNSNQPQHF. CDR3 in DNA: TGTACCACCAGTGATAACAGGGGGAATAGCAATCAGCCCCAGCATTTT.

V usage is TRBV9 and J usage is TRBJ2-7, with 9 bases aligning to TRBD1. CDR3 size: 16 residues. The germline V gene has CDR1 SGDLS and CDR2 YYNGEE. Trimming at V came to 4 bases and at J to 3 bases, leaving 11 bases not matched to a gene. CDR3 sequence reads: CASSRQGGGEVYEQYF. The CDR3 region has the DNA TGTGCCAGCAGCCGACAGGGGGGGGGCGAAGTCTACGAGCAGTACTTC.

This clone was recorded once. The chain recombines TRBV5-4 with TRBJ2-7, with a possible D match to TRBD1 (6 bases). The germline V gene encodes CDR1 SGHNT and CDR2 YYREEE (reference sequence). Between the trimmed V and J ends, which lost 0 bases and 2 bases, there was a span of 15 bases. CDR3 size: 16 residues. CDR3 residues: CASSLGGDRQAYEQYF. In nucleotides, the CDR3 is TGTGCCAGCAGCTTGGGCGGAGATAGACAGGCCTACGAGCAGTACTTC.

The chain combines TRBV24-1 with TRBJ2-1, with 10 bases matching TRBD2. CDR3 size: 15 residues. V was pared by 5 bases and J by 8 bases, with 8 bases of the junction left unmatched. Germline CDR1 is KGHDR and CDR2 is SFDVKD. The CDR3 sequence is CATSGGSGGYYEQFF. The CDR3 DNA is TGTGCCACCAGTGGGGGTAGCGGGGGGTATTATGAGCAGTTCTTC.

CDR3 loop: CASSPGTGPVYEQYF. CDR3 DNA: TGTGCCAGCAGCCCCGGGACAGGGCCGGTCTACGAGCAGTACTTC. The chain recombines TRBV7-6 with TRBJ2-7; TRBD1 agrees at 9 bases. V shed 5 bases, J shed 3 bases, and the junction held 8 bases outside the gene matches. Germline V gene data show CDR1 as SGHVS and CDR2 as FNYEAQ. The CDR3 loop spans 15 amino acids.

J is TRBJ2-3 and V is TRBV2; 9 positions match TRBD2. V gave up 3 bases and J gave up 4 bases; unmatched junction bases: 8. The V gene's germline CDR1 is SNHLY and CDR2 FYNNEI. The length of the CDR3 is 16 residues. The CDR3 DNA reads TGTGCCAGCAGTGATCCCAGCGGGGGGCGCCCAGATACGCAGTATTTT. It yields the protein CASSDPSGGRPDTQYF.

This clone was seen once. CDR3 amino acids: CAWSAGQGAALTKNIQYF. CDR3 in DNA: TGTGCCTGGAGTGCCGGACAGGGGGCGGCTTTGACCAAAAACATTCAGTACTTC. The V gene is TRBV30, the J gene TRBJ2-4; 11 bases align to TRBD1. Germline CDR1 and CDR2: GTSNPN and SVGIG (reference sequence). V lost 1 base to trimming and J lost 2 bases; unmatched junction nucleotides: 10. CDR3 size: 18 residues.